This entry lists 27 T cell receptor beta chains sequenced from one sample in a study of T cells in severe cutaneous drug reactions. The donors had carbamazepine-induced Stevens-Johnson syndrome or toxic epidermal necrolysis. The iRepertoire multiplex PCR system with TCR subtype-specific primers built both bulk and single-cell libraries. Using the multiplex PCR reads, TCRdb records one entry per CDR3 protein without DNA. The table gives approximately 6,900 distinct CDR3 sequences; the top ten clones make up more than 25% of it. The sample taken for sequencing was cells from a skin blister. These receptors originate from a human donor with toxic epidermal necrolysis, a severe cutaneous drug reaction.

This chain joins TRBV6-5 and TRBJ2-7; TCRdb indicates TRBD2, and absent DNA this call remains unverified. CDR3 length: 19 residues. Germline CDR1 MNHEY, CDR2 SVGAGI. The CDR3 reads CASSYGGFGGRARSHEQYF.

The chain has TRBV10-3 and TRBJ2-5; TCRdb indicates TRBD2, and absent DNA this call remains unverified. Germline CDR1 ENHRY, CDR2 SYGVKD. The CDR3 covers 13 residues. CDR3 amino acids: CAISDRGRETQYF.

The chain recombines TRBV5-6 with TRBJ2-7; TCRdb's D call, TRBD1, is unchecked because there is no DNA. This CDR3 spans 12 amino acids. Germline V gene sequence: CDR1 SGHDT, CDR2 YYEEEE. CDR3 in amino acids: CASSLVDNEQYF.

The chain combines TRBV18 with TRBJ2-1; TCRdb picks TRBD2, but there is no DNA to check that call. CDR3 size: 14 residues. CDR1 is KGHSH, CDR2 LQKENI, per germline. The CDR3 sequence is CASLGAGGDNEQFF.

The chain employs TRBV6-2 or TRBV6-3 and TRBJ2-1. CDR1 is MNHEY, CDR2 SVGEGT, per germline. The CDR3 spans 14 residues. CDR3 amino acids: CASPREAVRNEQFF.

This chain connects TRBV12-3 or TRBV12-4 to TRBJ2-7; the TCRdb call, TRBD1, lacks DNA for checking. The CDR3 runs 17 residues. CDR3 in amino acids: CASSPGTALSGPYEQYF.

This chain connects TRBV9 to TRBJ1-6; with no DNA, the TCRdb D assignment of TRBD1 cannot be verified. The CDR3 totals 15 residues. Per germline, CDR1 SGDLS and CDR2 YYNGEE. This CDR3 reads CASSPRTGGGSPLHF.

The genes are TRBV19 and TRBJ1-5. The germline CDR1 and CDR2 sequences are LNHDA and SQIVND (reference sequence). The CDR3 length is 14 residues. CDR3 residues: CASTPPGSNQPQHF. The full variable domain, rest sourced from reference TRBV19 and TRBJ1-5, is DGGITQSPKYLFRKEGQNVTLSCEQNLNHDAMYWYRQDPGQGLRLIYYSQIVNDFQKGDIAEGYSVSREKKESFPLTVTSAQKNPTAFYLCASTPPGSNQPQHFGDGTRLSIL.

Judged by frequency, this clonotype is medium-sized. The chain carries TRBV30 and TRBJ1-1; TCRdb outputs TRBD1, but without DNA this stays unchecked. The CDR3 covers 13 residues. Per germline, CDR1 GTSNPN and CDR2 SVGIG (reference sequence). The CDR3 region is CAWSVLQATEAFF. Filled out from reference TRBV30 and TRBJ1-1, the complete variable domain reads SQTIHQWPATLVQPVGSPLSLECTVEGTSNPNLYWYRQAAGRGLQLLFYSVGIGQISSEVPQNLSASRPQDRQFILSSKKLLLSDSGFYLCAWSVLQATEAFFGQGTRLTVV.

The CDR3 region is CASAPNGNQPQHF. The chain links TRBV27 to TRBJ1-5; the TRBD1 assignment by TCRdb is unverifiable without DNA. The CDR3 runs 13 residues. Germline loops: CDR1 MNHEY, CDR2 SMNVEV (reference sequence).

The chain employs TRBV12-3 or TRBV12-4 and TRBJ1-1. This CDR3 region has 14 residues. This chain's CDR3 is CASSPTSWNTEAFF.

The gene calls are TRBV4-1 and TRBJ1-1; the D call of TRBD1 rests on TCRdb alone, since no DNA is present to check it. Germline lookup yields CDR1 MGHRA and CDR2 YSYEKL. CDR3 length: 15 amino acids. This CDR3 reads CASSQEFRGGTEAFF.

The chain has TRBV6-2 or TRBV6-3 and TRBJ2-7; TCRdb selects TRBD1, and the lack of DNA leaves this call unchecked. Germline V CDR1 and CDR2: MNHEY, SVGEGT. The CDR3 length is 13 residues. CDR3 region: CASNLDFRGQQYF.

The chain couples TRBV20-1 to TRBJ2-7. CDR1 and CDR2 from the germline V gene are DFQATT and SNEGSKA (reference sequence). This CDR3 comprises 12 residues. The CDR3 protein is CSAPGLAYEQYF.

This chain connects TRBV25-1 to TRBJ2-1; TCRdb lists TRBD2, though no DNA is available to test this call. This CDR3 is built from 18 residues. Germline V gene sequence: CDR1 MGHDK, CDR2 SYGVNS. The chain's CDR3 is CASSEFTQGGWDYNEQFF.

V and J are TRBV29-1 and TRBJ2-7; the D call from TCRdb, TRBD2, cannot be confirmed without DNA. Germline loops: CDR1 SQVTM, CDR2 ANQGSEA. This CDR3 is built from 16 residues. CDR3 residues: CSVGGTSGRSSYEQYF.

The chain couples TRBV28 to TRBJ2-2; TCRdb designates TRBD1, a call that cannot be tested without DNA. Germline-derived CDR1 and CDR2 are MDHEN and SYDVKM. The CDR3 spans 16 residues. This CDR3 is CASSFGGSWGTGELFF.

The chain couples TRBV29-1 to TRBJ2-7; without DNA, the TCRdb call of TRBD1 cannot be checked. The V gene's germline CDR1 is SQVTM and CDR2 ANQGSEA. This CDR3 region has 13 residues. The CDR3 region is CSVPGAYSYEQYF.

Measured by frequency, this clonotype is medium-sized. The chain uses TRBV6-5 and TRBJ2-7; with no DNA, the TCRdb D assignment of TRBD1 cannot be verified. CDR1 is MNHEY, CDR2 SVGAGI, per germline. This CDR3 spans 11 amino acids. CDR3 in amino acids: CATVYRAEQYF.

The rearrangement joins TRBV20-1 to TRBJ2-2; TCRdb gives TRBD1 as the D gene, but with no DNA this cannot be confirmed. Germline V gene data show CDR1 as DFQATT and CDR2 as SNEGSKA (reference sequence). The CDR3 is 12 amino acids. The CDR3 protein is CSAPGRNGELFF.

The chain uses TRBV6-5 and TRBJ2-2; without DNA, the TCRdb call of TRBD2 cannot be checked. CDR1 is MNHEY, CDR2 SVGAGI, per germline. CDR3 size: 15 residues. The CDR3 sequence: CASQPPGTNTGELFF.

The chain has TRBV27 and TRBJ1-1. The CDR3 consists of 16 residues. Germline CDR1 reads MNHEY; CDR2 reads SMNVEV (reference sequence). CDR3 loop: CASSPLRGEMNTEAFF.

Frequency places this clonotype as medium-sized. The chain links TRBV28 to TRBJ2-1. Germline V gene lookup returns CDR1 MDHEN and CDR2 SYDVKM. This CDR3 spans 15 amino acids. CDR3 sequence reads: CASSLSSGSYNEQFF.

This chain joins TRBV30 and TRBJ1-1. Germline lookup yields CDR1 GTSNPN and CDR2 SVGIG (reference sequence). The CDR3 is 14 residues long. CDR3: CAWSMGARGTEAFF.

This chain uses TRBV9 with TRBJ2-5. The CDR3 sequence is 14 residues long. From germline, CDR1 is SGDLS and CDR2 YYNGEE. CDR3 amino acids: CASSVTSVGETQYF.

The V call is TRBV11-2, the J call TRBJ1-2; TCRdb indicates TRBD1, and absent DNA this call remains unverified. CDR1 is SGHAT, CDR2 FQNNGV, per germline. The CDR3 has 14 residues. The CDR3 loop is CASSLAGQGRGYTF.

Judged by frequency, this clonotype is large (0.1 to 1%). The chain links TRBV29-1 to TRBJ2-7; the D gene TCRdb calls, TRBD1, cannot be checked with no DNA. CDR1 and CDR2 (germline): SQVTM, ANQGSEA. This CDR3 comprises 12 residues. This CDR3 reads CSVATGSYEQYF.